This T cell receptor beta chain was obtained from a study of neurological immune-mediated disorders. One entry per CDR3 protein, called by TCRdb with MiXCR from the 5' RACE reads. Seen here are some 77,000 distinct CDR3 sequences, 9.4% observed once, and the top ten hold about 1.8%. This clonotype appeared many times. PBMCs numbering 2 million and stored at -80 C yielded the unsorted libraries. The CDR3 runs 14 residues. J gave up 9 bases and V 5 bases, and 5 bases lay outside the gene matches. Germline CDR1 is LGHDT and CDR2 is YNNKEL (reference sequence). The specimen sequenced was PBMCs. This TCR derives from a man over 45 in good health. The V gene is TRBV3-1, the J gene TRBJ1-6; 9 bases are a match to TRBD1. The CDR3 protein is CASSWTGVTSPLHF. For the CDR3, the DNA is TGTGCCAGCAGCTGGACAGGGGTTACTTCACCCCTCCACTTT.